Below, 9 T cell receptor beta chains from the same sample are listed, as sequenced in a study of blood T cell repertoires in COVID-19. Here immunoSEQ multiplex PCR was the method, and the copy in TCRdb shows in-frame clones only, minus some. The sample includes 140,000 or so clones, around 90% seen only once; the top ten take over 1.5%. Sequenced sample: peripheral blood. The receptors were gathered from a man between 65 and 85 years old with acute or convalescent COVID-19.

The V call is TRBV6-4, the J call TRBJ1-2, with D perhaps TRBD1 (5 bases). Germline CDR1 reads MRHNA; CDR2 reads SNTAGT. The CDR3 contains 14 residues. V lost 3 bases to trimming and J lost 5 bases, with 13 bases between them. The CDR3 loop reads CASSEDETGYGYTF. CDR3 nucleotide sequence: TGTGCCAGCAGTGAAGACGAAACAGGATATGGCTACACCTTC.

The chain is built from TRBV4-1 and TRBJ1-2; possible D gene TRBD1, 5 bases. Per the germline V gene, CDR1 is MGHRA and CDR2 is YSYEKL. Trimming pared 0 bases from V and 6 bases from J, leaving 14 bases between. The CDR3 consists of 15 residues. DNA of the CDR3: TGCGCCAGCAGCCAAGAAGGGGCACAGCTGGATGGCTACACCTTC. This gives the protein CASSQEGAQLDGYTF.

This clone appeared a few times. The V call is TRBV9, the J call TRBJ2-5, with 7 nucleotides matching TRBD1. The CDR3 covers 15 residues. Per the germline V gene, CDR1 is SGDLS and CDR2 is YYNGEE. V shed 3 bases and J 4 bases; nucleotides not matched to a gene: 9. CDR3 DNA: TGTGCCAGCAGCGACACCACAGGGGAAGGAGAGACCCAGTACTTC. This encodes CASSDTTGEGETQYF. Full variable domain (rest looked up from reference TRBV9 and TRBJ2-5): DSGVTQTPKHLITATGQRVTLRCSPRSGDLSVYWYQQSLDQGLQFLIQYYNGEERAKGNILERFSAQQFPDLHSELNLSSLELGDSALYFCASSDTTGEGETQYFGPGTRLLVL.

CDR3 amino acids: CASSLAGTGLEKLFF. As DNA, the CDR3 is TGTGCCAGCAGCTTGGCGGGGACAGGGCTTGAAAAACTGTTTTTT. The chain links TRBV5-6 to TRBJ1-4, with 9 bases that match TRBD1. The CDR3 has 15 amino acids. The V and J ends lost 0 bases and 7 bases, in that order; junction bases with no gene match: 4. Germline CDR1 is SGHDT and CDR2 is YYEEEE. Looking up the rest from reference TRBV5-6 and TRBJ1-4 gives the full variable domain: DAGVTQSPTHLIKTRGQQVTLRCSPKSGHDTVSWYQQALGQGPQFIFQYYEEEERQRGNFPDRFSGHQFPNYSSELNVNALLLGDSALYLCASSLAGTGLEKLFFGSGTQLSVL.

The genes are TRBV27 and TRBJ2-5; 8 bases are a match to TRBD2. CDR1 is MNHEY and CDR2 is SMNVEV in the germline V gene (reference sequence). V trimming: 0 bases; J trimming: 2 bases; junction bases outside the gene matches: 11. There are 18 residues in the CDR3. CDR3 bases: TGTGCCAGCAGTTTATCGGGCTTTGGGCGGGGGGTACAAGAGACCCAGTACTTC. Translating gives CASSLSGFGRGVQETQYF.

This chain connects TRBV18 to TRBJ1-6; D not resolved. V lost 0 bases and J 10 bases, leaving 7 bases between the germline ends. In germline, CDR1 is KGHSH, CDR2 LQKENI. CDR3 length: 13 amino acids. This CDR3 reads CASSPPIRSPLHF. CDR3 nucleotide sequence: TGTGCCAGCTCACCACCTATCAGATCACCCCTCCACTTT.

This rearrangement joins TRBV4-1 to TRBJ2-1; the match to TRBD2 covers 7 bases. The CDR3 has 17 residues. CDR1 MGHRA and CDR2 YSYEKL come from the germline V gene. Trimming at V came to 1 base and at J to 0 bases, leaving 6 bases not matched to a gene. The CDR3 region is CASSQVIAGLSYNEQFF. As DNA, the CDR3 is TGCGCCAGCAGCCAAGTTATAGCGGGCCTCTCCTACAATGAGCAGTTCTTC.

The rearrangement links TRBV6-6 to TRBJ1-1; 10 bases fit TRBD1. The V and J ends lost 8 bases and 1 base, in that order; junction bases with no gene match: 4. This CDR3 is built from 14 residues. From germline, CDR1 is MNHNY and CDR2 SVGAGI (reference sequence). The CDR3 sequence is CASGDRGGNTEAFF. CDR3 DNA sequence: TGTGCCAGCGGGGACAGGGGAGGGAACACTGAAGCTTTCTTT.

With regard to this clone: A junction end diverges from the germline sequence, so it may reflect a read error. The chain employs TRBV14 and TRBJ2-7; the D is unclear. Germline assignment: CDR1 SGHDN and CDR2 FVKESK. The CDR3 sequence is 12 residues long. The CDR3 loop reads CASSAQAGWVDF. CDR3 DNA sequence: TGTGCCAGCAGCGCCCAGGCCGGTTGGGTAGACTTC. Complete variable domain (other parts from reference TRBV14 and TRBJ2-7): EAGVTQFPSHSVIEKGQTVTLRCDPISGHDNLYWYRRVMGKEIKFLLHFVKESKQDESGMPNNRFLAERTGGTYSTLKVQPAELEDSGVYFCASSAQAGWVDFGPGTRLTVT.